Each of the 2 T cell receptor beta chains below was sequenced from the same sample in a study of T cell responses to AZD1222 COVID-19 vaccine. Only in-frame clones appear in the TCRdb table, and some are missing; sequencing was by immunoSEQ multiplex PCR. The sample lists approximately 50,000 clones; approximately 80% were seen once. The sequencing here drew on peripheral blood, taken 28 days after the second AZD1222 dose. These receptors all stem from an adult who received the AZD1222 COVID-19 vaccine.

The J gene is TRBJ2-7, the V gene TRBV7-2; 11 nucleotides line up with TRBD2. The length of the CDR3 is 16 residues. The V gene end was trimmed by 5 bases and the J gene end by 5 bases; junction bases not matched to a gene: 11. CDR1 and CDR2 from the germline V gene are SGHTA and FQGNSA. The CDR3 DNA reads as TGTGCCAGCAGCCCACCTCTAGCGGGAGGATACCACGAGCAGTACTTC. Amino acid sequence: CASSPPLAGGYHEQYF.

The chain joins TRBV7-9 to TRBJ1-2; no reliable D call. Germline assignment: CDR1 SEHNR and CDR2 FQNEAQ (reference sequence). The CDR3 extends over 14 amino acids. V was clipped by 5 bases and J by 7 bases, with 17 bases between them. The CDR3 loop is CASSPQNSAAGYTF. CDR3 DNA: TGTGCCAGCAGCCCCCAGAACAGCGCGGCTGGCTACACCTTC.